One sample yielded the 28 T cell receptor beta chains listed below, sequenced in a study of Ad26.COV2.S vaccination and SARS-CoV-2 variants. Treatment reported: some 20 received Ad26.COV2.S at low or high dose, single or two shots; roughly five received placebo; per-sample allocation not given. After the first vaccine or placebo injection, samples were drawn on day 63. Assay: immunoSEQ multiplex PCR; the TCRdb copy retains only in-frame clones and omits some. The repertoire includes 350,000 to 500,000 clones, 89% of them detected once, and 2.5% to 3% sits in the top ten. Sequenced material: peripheral blood, taken in a trial of Ad26.COV2.S vaccine versus placebo. The receptors derive from a person between 18 and 65 years old who received the Ad26.COV2.S COVID-19 vaccine or a placebo.

The chain uses TRBV1 and TRBJ2-2; TRBD2 is the table's D call and was not checked against the DNA. TRBV1 is assigned pseudogene status. The length of the CDR3 is 13 residues. The CDR3 region has the DNA TGCACCAGCAGCCAAGATCCTACCGGGGAGCTGTTTTTT. This sequence encodes CTSSQDPTGELFF.

This clone was detected only a few times. The chain employs TRBV6-6 and TRBJ2-1; 8 nucleotides match TRBD1. Per the germline V gene, CDR1 is MNHNY and CDR2 is SVGAGI (reference sequence). The V segment lost 4 bases and the J segment 8 bases; nucleotides outside the gene matches: 10. This CDR3 is 15 amino acids long. For the CDR3, the DNA is TGTGCCAGCAGTTTTTTGACAGGGGATAGGGATGAGCAGTTCTTC. It translates to CASSFLTGDRDEQFF.

CDR3 amino acids: CASSYWASYGYTF. The CDR3 coding sequence is TGTGCCAGCAGTTATTGGGCCTCCTATGGCTACACCTTC. This rearrangement joins TRBV6-2 or TRBV6-3 to TRBJ1-2; D call uncertain. CDR1 is MNHEY and CDR2 is SVGEGT in the germline V gene. The CDR3 contains 13 residues. Trimming stripped 3 bases from V and 4 bases from J, with 9 bases between.

V gene TRBV19 combines with J gene TRBJ2-1; 8 bases map to TRBD2. CDR1 is LNHDA, CDR2 SQIVND, per germline (reference sequence). The junction had 14 bases not matched to a gene; V was cut back by 4 bases and J by 0 bases. The CDR3 extends over 19 amino acids. The CDR3 nucleotides are TGTGCCAGTAGTAGGCTAGCGGGCCGAACACCCGACTCCTACAATGAGCAGTTCTTC. It translates to CASSRLAGRTPDSYNEQFF.

The chain uses TRBV2 and TRBJ2-2; 10 positions agree with TRBD1. The CDR3 spans 16 residues. With V trimmed by 5 bases and J by 5 bases, 8 bases remained unmatched. The germline gives CDR1 SNHLY, CDR2 FYNNEI. CDR3 loop: CASSIPGQGQTGELFF. The CDR3, as DNA: TGTGCCAGCAGTATACCGGGACAGGGGCAAACCGGGGAGCTGTTTTTT.

A remark on this clone: This specimen includes other DNA sequences encoding the same CDR3. The CDR3 protein is CASSLGLAGTGELFF. DNA of the CDR3: TGTGCCAGCAGCCTGGGACTAGCCGGCACCGGGGAGCTGTTTTTT. The chain has TRBV7-3 and TRBJ2-2, with 9 nucleotides matching TRBD2. CDR1 and CDR2 from the germline V gene are SGHTA and FQGTGA. This CDR3 spans 15 amino acids. Losses at the gene ends were 5 bases for V and 4 bases for J; bases not matched to a gene: 5.

The chain recombines TRBV24-1 with TRBJ2-5; possibly TRBD2 for D (5 bases). V was pared by 5 bases and J by 5 bases, with 14 bases between. The CDR3 contains 14 residues. CDR1 and CDR2 (germline): KGHDR, SFDVKD. The CDR3 spells CATSVGGQSETQYF. The CDR3 coding sequence is TGTGCCACCAGTGTCGGCGGGCAGTCGGAGACCCAGTACTTC.

V gene TRBV5-1 combines with J gene TRBJ1-1, with 8 bases lining up with TRBD1. V lost 0 bases and J lost 1; bases outside the gene matches: 2. CDR1 SGHRS and CDR2 YFSETQ come from the germline V gene. The CDR3 loop spans 15 amino acids. The CDR3 loop is CASSLEGQGNTEAFF. The CDR3, as DNA: TGCGCCAGCAGCTTGGAAGGACAGGGGAACACTGAAGCTTTCTTT.

This chain connects TRBV6-5 to TRBJ1-2; 8 bases are a match to TRBD1. CDR1 and CDR2 (germline): MNHEY, SVGAGI. The CDR3 is 14 amino acids. Trimming cost V 4 bases and J 6 bases; bases outside gene matches: 7. CDR3 sequence reads: CASSFMTGVHGYTF. The CDR3 DNA reads as TGTGCCAGCAGTTTCATGACAGGGGTTCATGGCTACACCTTC.

The chain couples TRBV4-3 to TRBJ2-5; D gene ambiguous. V dropped 4 bases and J dropped 5 bases, with 14 bases sitting between them. Germline-derived CDR1 and CDR2 are LGHNA and YSLEER. The CDR3 covers 14 residues. DNA of the CDR3: TGCGCCAGCAGCCCAGGACCTGGCAGCGAGACCCAGTACTTC. This gives the protein CASSPGPGSETQYF.

The chain couples TRBV7-8 to TRBJ1-1; possibly TRBD1 for D (5 bases). Trimming pared 3 bases from V and 1 base from J, leaving 9 bases between. Germline loops: CDR1 SGHVS, CDR2 FQNEAQ. The CDR3 is 14 amino acids. CDR3 protein: CASSLLDRNTEAFF. In DNA, the CDR3 is TGTGCCAGCAGCTTGCTCGACAGGAACACTGAAGCTTTCTTT.

This chain uses TRBV5-4 with TRBJ1-2, with D unresolved. Trimming cost V 2 bases and J 5 bases, with 13 bases left between them. The CDR3 consists of 14 residues. The V gene's germline CDR1 is SGHNT and CDR2 YYREEE (reference sequence). CDR3 nucleotide sequence: TGTGCCAGCAGCTTAGGAACAGCCTCTTATGGCTACACCTTC. It translates to CASSLGTASYGYTF. Variable domain in full (rest from reference TRBV5-4 and TRBJ1-2): ETGVTQSPTHLIKTRGQQVTLRCSSQSGHNTVSWYQQALGQGPQFIFQYYREEENGRGNFPPRFSGLQFPNYSSELNVNALELDDSALYLCASSLGTASYGYTFGSGTRLTVV.

The V and J genes are TRBV7-2 and TRBJ2-7; no clear D. CDR3 length equals 12 residues. Germline CDR1 reads SGHTA; CDR2 reads FQGNSA. Trimming shortened V by 2 bases and J by 3 bases, and 5 bases separated the two germline ends. For the CDR3, the DNA is TGTGCCAGCAGCTTATCGGGCTACGAGCAGTACTTC. Translation: CASSLSGYEQYF.

The chain is built from TRBV6-5 and TRBJ1-4, with TRBD1 as a possible D gene (5 bases). The CDR3 runs to 14 residues. Deletions cut 5 bases from V and 7 bases from J, with 14 bases between. CDR1 MNHEY and CDR2 SVGAGI come from the germline V gene. CDR3 DNA: TGTGCCAGCAGTACAGGTCCCCTTGGTGAAAAACTGTTTTTT. As protein: CASSTGPLGEKLFF.

The V gene is TRBV18, the J gene TRBJ1-2; D remains unclear. CDR3 length: 15 residues. Germline V gives CDR1 KGHSH, CDR2 LQKENI. Trimming removed 0 bases from V and 5 bases from J, with 13 bases in between. The CDR3 loop is CASSPPRNLYYGYTF. The CDR3 coding sequence is TGTGCCAGCTCACCACCCCGGAATCTCTATTATGGCTACACCTTC.

This chain links TRBV6-2 or TRBV6-3 with TRBJ1-1; no firm D call. Germline-derived CDR1 and CDR2 are MNHEY and SVGEGT. CDR3 length: 12 amino acids. Trimming pared 2 bases from V and 11 bases from J, leaving 12 bases between. CDR3 nucleotide sequence: TGTGCCAGCAGTTACCCTGGATCGGGGGCTTTCTTT. Its translation: CASSYPGSGAFF.

The chain has TRBV10-2 and TRBJ2-2, with 9 bases matching TRBD1. The CDR3 spans 16 residues. Trimming took 4 bases from V and 6 from J; bases not matched to a gene: 9. Germline V gene data show CDR1 as WSHSY and CDR2 as SAAADI. In DNA form, the CDR3 reads TGCGCCAGCAGTGGTCCGGGACAGGGAGGCGCCGGGGAGCTGTTTTTT. Encoded protein: CASSGPGQGGAGELFF.

As concerns this clone: Other DNA sequences in the sample encode the same CDR3. This chain joins TRBV7-2 and TRBJ2-5; D is unresolved. With 5 bases removed from V and 4 bases from J, the gap between germline ends came to 8 bases. Germline lookup yields CDR1 SGHTA and CDR2 FQGNSA. The CDR3 consists of 12 residues. CDR3 sequence (DNA): TGTGCCAGCAGCCACCCCGGAGAGACCCAGTACTTC. This gives the protein CASSHPGETQYF. Based on the CDR3 plus reference TRBV7-2 and TRBJ2-5, the full variable domain is GAGVSQSPSNKVTEKGKDVELRCDPISGHTALYWYRQSLGQGLEFLIYFQGNSAPDKSGLPSDRFSAERTGGSVSTLTIQRTQQEDSAVYLCASSHPGETQYFGPGTRLLVL.

The V gene is TRBV5-1, the J gene TRBJ2-5; 11 bases are a match to TRBD2. Per germline, CDR1 SGHRS and CDR2 YFSETQ. The CDR3 consists of 14 residues. J lost 5 bases, V lost 1 base, and 1 base had no gene match. CDR3 loop: CASSLSSGGETQYF. As DNA, the CDR3 is TGCGCCAGCAGCTTGTCTAGCGGGGGGGAGACCCAGTACTTC. Full variable domain (remainder filled in from reference TRBV5-1 and TRBJ2-5): KAGVTQTPRYLIKTRGQQVTLSCSPISGHRSVSWYQQTPGQGLQFLFEYFSETQRNKGNFPGRFSGRQFSNSRSEMNVSTLELGDSALYLCASSLSSGGETQYFGPGTRLLVL.

V and J are TRBV6-5 and TRBJ2-5; 12 bases align to TRBD2. The CDR3 is made up of 16 amino acids. The V segment lost 4 bases and the J segment 2 bases; nucleotides outside the gene matches: 5. Per germline, CDR1 MNHEY and CDR2 SVGAGI. This CDR3 is CASSFGTSGLQETQYF. The CDR3 coding sequence is TGTGCCAGCAGTTTCGGGACTAGCGGGTTACAAGAGACCCAGTACTTC.

The sample holds a few counts of this clone. This chain connects TRBV5-1 to TRBJ1-1; 7 positions agree with TRBD1. Germline V gives CDR1 SGHRS, CDR2 YFSETQ. V lost 4 bases and J lost 7; bases outside the gene matches: 10. The CDR3 spans 14 residues. The CDR3 region is CASSLRRGHDEAFF. Here the CDR3 DNA reads TGCGCCAGCAGCCTCCGAAGGGGGCACGATGAAGCTTTCTTT.

V and J are TRBV11-2 and TRBJ2-7; D is perhaps TRBD1 (5 bases). In germline, CDR1 is SGHAT, CDR2 FQNNGV. This CDR3 is built from 15 residues. V shed 1 base and J shed 2 bases, with 12 bases lying between them. The chain's CDR3 is CASSLVSSRAYEQYF. The CDR3 DNA is TGTGCCAGCAGCTTAGTTTCCAGCAGGGCCTACGAGCAGTACTTC.

The chain joins TRBV28 to TRBJ2-2; D not certain. Germline values: CDR1 MDHEN, CDR2 SYDVKM. The CDR3 runs to 13 residues. V was shortened by 7 bases and J by 3 bases, with 9 bases between the two germline ends. The CDR3 loop is CASIAVYTGELFF. The DNA of the CDR3 is TGTGCCAGCATTGCGGTTTACACCGGGGAGCTGTTTTTT.

The gene calls are TRBV7-3 and TRBJ2-1; maybe TRBD2 (6 bases). CDR1 and CDR2 from the germline V gene are SGHTA and FQGTGA. This CDR3 contains 15 residues. Trimming took off 0 bases at V and 2 bases at J, with 8 bases between the two ends. Here the CDR3 reads CASSLTPGAYNEQFF. In DNA, the CDR3 is TGTGCCAGCAGCTTAACTCCGGGGGCCTACAATGAGCAGTTCTTC.

V and J are TRBV14 and TRBJ1-1, with a tentative D call TRBD1 (6 bases). Trimming took 7 bases from V and 4 from J, leaving 10 bases between them. The germline gives CDR1 SGHDN, CDR2 FVKESK. The CDR3 contains 12 residues. CDR3: CASKGGGTEAFF. In DNA form, the CDR3 reads TGTGCCAGCAAGGGGGGGGGCACTGAAGCTTTCTTT.

This clone was detected once. The rearrangement joins TRBV21-1 to TRBJ2-1; the table gives TRBD2 as D, unverified against the DNA. TRBV21-1 is labeled a pseudogene. This CDR3 comprises 18 residues. This CDR3 is CASSKRRCAGSTYNEQFF. In DNA form, the CDR3 reads TGTGCCAGCAGCAAAAGGCGGTGTGCGGGGAGTACCTACAATGAGCAGTTCTTC.

This chain links TRBV11-1 with TRBJ2-1, with 7 positions matching TRBD2. CDR1 and CDR2 from the germline V gene are SGHAT and FQDESV (reference sequence). The CDR3 length is 13 residues. V lost 8 bases and J lost 5; bases outside the gene matches: 6. The chain's CDR3 is CASGSGAHNEQFF. The CDR3 DNA reads as TGTGCCAGCGGGAGCGGGGCACACAATGAGCAGTTCTTC.

The chain uses TRBV7-2 and TRBJ2-7; 8 bases are shared with TRBD2. With V trimmed by 5 bases and J by 0 bases, 3 bases remained unmatched. CDR3 length: 14 amino acids. Germline loops: CDR1 SGHTA, CDR2 FQGNSA. The CDR3 sequence is CASSTTSGSYEQYV. DNA of the CDR3: TGTGCCAGCAGCACCACTAGCGGCTCCTACGAGCAGTACGTC.